The 11 T cell receptor beta chains listed next were all sequenced from one sample in a study of radiotherapy plus CTLA-4 blockade in lung cancer. Here immunoSEQ multiplex PCR was the method, and the copy in TCRdb shows in-frame clones only, minus some. This table holds about 97,000 clones, about four fifths found once. The starting material was peripheral blood, obtained from a patient treated with radiotherapy plus ipilimumab. The source of these receptors is a human donor with non-small cell lung cancer who had a partial response to radiotherapy plus ipilimumab. Some clones in this sample may be carry-over from other donors' samples.

The chain recombines TRBV18 with TRBJ2-1; D gene uncertain. CDR3 size: 16 residues. The V end lost 2 bases, the J end lost 6 bases, and 17 bases lay between the germline ends. Germline lookup yields CDR1 KGHSH and CDR2 LQKENI. CDR3 sequence reads: CASSPGLSGKVNEQFF. The CDR3 nucleotides read TGTGCCAGCTCACCAGGTTTGTCAGGAAAGGTCAATGAGCAGTTCTTC.

This chain connects TRBV5-1 to TRBJ1-1; D not certain. V shed 4 bases and J shed 13 bases, with 29 bases lying between them. CDR3 size: 16 residues. The germline gives CDR1 SGHRS, CDR2 YFSETQ. The CDR3 sequence is CASSLRPLHYALGGFF. Here the CDR3 DNA reads TGCGCCAGCAGCCTGAGGCCCCTTCACTATGCCTTGGGTGGTTTCTTT.

This chain joins TRBV5-1 and TRBJ2-5; TRBD1 is a possible D gene (5 bases). Germline V lookup: CDR1 SGHRS, CDR2 YFSETQ. The CDR3 loop spans 14 amino acids. The V end was cut by 3 bases, the J end by 5 bases, with 14 bases between. For the CDR3, the DNA is TGCGCCAGCAGCTCCAATGCAGGGCGGGAGACCCAGTACTTC. This codes for CASSSNAGRETQYF.

The table lists this clone with many counts. The chain carries TRBV19 and TRBJ1-1; 7 bases match TRBD1. Germline-derived CDR1 and CDR2 are LNHDA and SQIVND (reference sequence). V dropped 5 bases and J dropped 3; count of bases not matched to a gene: 3. This CDR3 is 13 amino acids long. The CDR3 sequence is CASSSTGDTEAFF. CDR3 sequence (DNA): TGTGCCAGTAGTTCCACAGGGGACACTGAAGCTTTCTTT.

The rearrangement joins TRBV11-3 to TRBJ2-3, with 7 bases fitting TRBD2. V dropped 5 bases and J dropped 4; count of bases not matched to a gene: 9. The CDR3 length is 15 residues. Germline lookup yields CDR1 SGHNT and CDR2 YENEEA. CDR3 loop: CASSPSTSFADTQYF. The CDR3 DNA sequence: TGTGCCAGCAGCCCATCGACTAGCTTCGCAGATACGCAGTATTTT.

The V gene is TRBV5-1, the J gene TRBJ2-7, with D perhaps TRBD1 (5 bases). This CDR3 is 13 amino acids long. Per the germline V gene, CDR1 is SGHRS and CDR2 is YFSETQ. V was trimmed by 1 base and J by 7 bases, leaving 12 bases between them. In DNA, the CDR3 is TGCGCCAGCAGCTTGCAGCCGCAGGGAGAGCAGTACTTC. It encodes CASSLQPQGEQYF.

The chain recombines TRBV6-5 with TRBJ1-6, with D possibly matching TRBD1 (5 bases). The CDR3 is made up of 16 amino acids. Trimming cost V 0 bases and J 6 bases, with 12 bases left between them. The germline CDR1 and CDR2 sequences are MNHEY and SVGAGI. Here the CDR3 reads CASSYSERGGNSPLHF. DNA for the CDR3: TGTGCCAGCAGTTACTCCGAACGGGGGGGTAATTCACCCCTCCACTTT.

The chain couples TRBV7-9 to TRBJ2-7; perhaps TRBD1 as D (6 bases). V was cut by 5 bases and J by 3 bases, with 17 bases left in between. CDR1 and CDR2 (germline): SEHNR, FQNEAQ (reference sequence). The CDR3 sequence is 15 residues long. The CDR3 coding sequence is TGTGCCAGCAGCCTGGGGACACCGCGCCTCTACGAGCAGTACTTC. This encodes CASSLGTPRLYEQYF.

This chain links TRBV6-1 with TRBJ1-2; D uncertain. There are 14 residues in the CDR3. Looked up from germline, CDR1 is MNHNS and CDR2 is SASEGT. Trimming removed 2 bases from V and 7 bases from J, with 14 bases in between. The CDR3: CASSENHSFIGYTF. DNA of the CDR3: TGTGCCAGCAGTGAAAACCACAGTTTTATTGGCTACACCTTC.

This rearrangement joins TRBV30 to TRBJ2-3, with D perhaps matching TRBD2 (6 bases). This CDR3 has 14 amino acids. Germline CDR1 is GTSNPN and CDR2 is SVGIG (reference sequence). Trimming cost V 4 bases and J 0 bases, with 11 bases left between them. In nucleotides, the CDR3 is TGTGCCTGGACGGTGGGGGGTAGCACAGATACGCAGTATTTT. Translation gives CAWTVGGSTDTQYF.

The chain carries TRBV2 and TRBJ2-6; no clear D gene. The CDR3 is made up of 16 amino acids. Germline CDR1 reads SNHLY; CDR2 reads FYNNEI. V shed 4 bases and J shed 0 bases, with 10 bases lying between them. The CDR3 nucleotides read TGTGCCAGCAGTGGCGGTCACGGCTCTGGGGCCAACGTCCTGACTTTC. Its translation: CASSGGHGSGANVLTF.